A single sample is the source of the 3 T cell receptor beta chains below, sequenced in a study of CD8 T cells in Susac syndrome (dated by TCRdb to between 2018 and 2020). The protocol used for the library was the immunoSEQ multiplex PCR assay. RNA was extracted using the RNeasy kit, and about 0.5 to 1 ug of the RNA was reverse transcribed with random hexamers. TCRdb passed the public sequencing reads through fastp at Q25 and MiXCR, retaining productive beta sequences. All rows with the same CDR3 protein become a single entry with the most common DNA and genes. The sample includes 100,000 to 110,000 distinct CDR3 sequences, with 95% observed a single time. The ten largest clonotypes hold 0.25% to 0.35% of the sample. Material: CD8+ T cells from PBMCs. The receptors shown here come from a human donor with Susac syndrome.

The J gene is TRBJ1-2, the V gene TRBV29-1; D is undetermined. Germline loops: CDR1 SQVTM, CDR2 ANQGSEA. Trimming left V 4 bases short and J 7 bases short, with 13 bases between. The CDR3 totals 12 residues. The CDR3 DNA reads TGCAGCGTTGTTTGGGGTTCGTTTGGCTACACCTTC. The encoded protein is CSVVWGSFGYTF.

This chain connects TRBV7-9 to TRBJ2-1, with D unresolved. The CDR3 runs 11 residues. Germline CDR1 is SEHNR and CDR2 is FQNEAQ (reference sequence). V was cut by 2 bases and J by 14 bases, with 10 bases left in between. The CDR3, as DNA: TGTGCCAGCAGCTTATCGGAAGCTAAGTTCTTC. Amino acid sequence: CASSLSEAKFF.

This chain links TRBV15 with TRBJ2-7, with D uncertain. Trimming removed 5 bases at V and 5 bases at J, with 13 bases between. The germline V gene encodes CDR1 LNHNV and CDR2 YYDKDF (reference sequence). The CDR3 has 13 amino acids. CDR3 sequence (DNA): TGTGCCACCAGCCGGATGGGAATCAACGAGCAGTACTTC. It encodes CATSRMGINEQYF.